This T cell receptor (beta chain) was obtained from a study of blood T cells in healthy people across ages. Study observations and caveats: Roughly linear age-related decline in beta diversity appeared, significant by age 40. Long-lived donors had more naive CD4+ cells and higher diversity than aged donors. A strong correlation between TCR beta diversity and naive T cell percentage was seen.

The CDR3 covers 15 residues. The V gene's germline CDR1 is KGHSH and CDR2 LQKENI. The V and J ends lost 0 bases and 2 bases, in that order; junction bases with no gene match: 2. Regarding this clonotype: Its specificity is not known.

Using a J-beta primer mix together with a sample-barcoded 5' primer, a second PCR was run for roughly 7 to 11 cycles. TCRdb processed the 5' RACE reads anew with MiXCR; each CDR3 protein has one entry. Among about 940,000 distinct CDR3 sequences, about 48% were seen once, and the ten largest hold around an eighth. The V gene is TRBV18, the J gene TRBJ2-7; 9 nucleotides line up with TRBD1. This sequence was found in a man in his thirties or forties in good health. The sequencing sample was made of blood. Here the CDR3 reads CASSPPTGGAYEQYF. The DNA for the CDR3 is TGTGCCAGCTCACCACCGACAGGGGGTGCCTACGAGCAGTACTTC.